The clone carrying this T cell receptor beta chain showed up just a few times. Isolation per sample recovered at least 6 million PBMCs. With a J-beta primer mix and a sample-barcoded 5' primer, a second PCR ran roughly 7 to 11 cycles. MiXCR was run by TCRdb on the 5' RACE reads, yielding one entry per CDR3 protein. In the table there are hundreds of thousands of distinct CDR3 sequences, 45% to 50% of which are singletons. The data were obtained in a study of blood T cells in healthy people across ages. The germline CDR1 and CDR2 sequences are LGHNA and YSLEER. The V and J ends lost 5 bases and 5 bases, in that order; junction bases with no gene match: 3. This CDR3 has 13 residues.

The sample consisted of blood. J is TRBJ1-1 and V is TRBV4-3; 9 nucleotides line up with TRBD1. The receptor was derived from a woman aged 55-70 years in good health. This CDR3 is CASSGQGRTEAFF. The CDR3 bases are TGCGCCAGCAGCGGACAGGGGCGGACTGAAGCTTTCTTT.